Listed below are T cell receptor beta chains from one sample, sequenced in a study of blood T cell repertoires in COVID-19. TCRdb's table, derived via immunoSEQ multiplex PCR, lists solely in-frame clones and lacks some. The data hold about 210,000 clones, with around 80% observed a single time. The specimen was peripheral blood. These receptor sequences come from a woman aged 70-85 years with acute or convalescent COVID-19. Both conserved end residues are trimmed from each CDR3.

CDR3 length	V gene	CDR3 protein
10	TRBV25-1	ASGAGIYEQY
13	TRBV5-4	ASSSDRGGRNTIY
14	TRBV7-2	ASSTSSGGANGELF
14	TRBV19	ASSSGGTQSTDTQY
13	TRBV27	ASSPSGGAGREQY
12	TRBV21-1	ASSPPDTNTEAF
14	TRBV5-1	ASNPEGGAFPDTQY
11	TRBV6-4	ASRKGQGSPLH
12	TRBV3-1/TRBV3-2	ASSQDWQGSPLH
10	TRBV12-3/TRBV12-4	ASSPSPLGRF
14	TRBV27	ASSYWTSGDADTQY
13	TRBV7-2	ASSTTGASNQPQH
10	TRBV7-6	ASSLDRTEAF
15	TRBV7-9	ASSPRTSGGLSYEQY
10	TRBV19	ATSVSQKTQY
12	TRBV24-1	ATSRSGGVKEQF
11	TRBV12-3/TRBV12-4	ASSQGQGLGYT
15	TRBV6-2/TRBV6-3	ASSPLRHTNGNNEQF
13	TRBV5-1	ASSLSPQGQETQY
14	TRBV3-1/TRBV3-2	ASSQAGTSGQETQY
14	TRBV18	ASSPQYDSGGETQY
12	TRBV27	ASSLSRAAEKLF
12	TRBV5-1	ASSSLTSTGEQF
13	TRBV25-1	ASSDLRLDNSPLH
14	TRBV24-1	ATSDYETGAGETQY
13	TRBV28	ASSETSVTSDTQY
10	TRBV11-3	ASSLNGFGYT
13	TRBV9	ASSWGAGGLDTQY
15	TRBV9	ASSVAGEGGSGNTIY
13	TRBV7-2	ASSLWGREESGYT
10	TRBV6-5	ASSSSGRTQY
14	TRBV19	ASSPGLAGERYEQY
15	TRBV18	ASSPRVTSSGANVLT
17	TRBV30	AWSNPPFTSGGAEETQY
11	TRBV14	ASSQDRTGKAF
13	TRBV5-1	ASSTTTGTNYEQY